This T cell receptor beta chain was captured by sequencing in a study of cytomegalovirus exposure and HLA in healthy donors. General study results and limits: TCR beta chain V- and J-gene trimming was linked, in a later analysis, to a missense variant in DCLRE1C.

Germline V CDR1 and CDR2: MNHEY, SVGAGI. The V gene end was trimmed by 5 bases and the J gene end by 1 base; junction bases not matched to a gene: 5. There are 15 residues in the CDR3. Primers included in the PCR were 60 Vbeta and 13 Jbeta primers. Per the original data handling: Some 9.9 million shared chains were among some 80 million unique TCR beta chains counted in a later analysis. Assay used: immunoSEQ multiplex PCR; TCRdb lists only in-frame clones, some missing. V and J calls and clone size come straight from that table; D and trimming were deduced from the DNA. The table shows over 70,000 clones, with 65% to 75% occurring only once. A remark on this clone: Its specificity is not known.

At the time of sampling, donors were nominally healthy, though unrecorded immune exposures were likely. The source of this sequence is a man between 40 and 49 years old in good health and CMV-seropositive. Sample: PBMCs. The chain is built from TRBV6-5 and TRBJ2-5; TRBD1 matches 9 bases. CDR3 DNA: TGTGCCAGCAGTCATCTACAGGGGGCCCAAGAGACCCAGTACTTC. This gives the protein CASSHLQGAQETQYF.